Listed below are T cell receptor beta chains from one sample, sequenced in a study of identical twins. MiXCR was run by TCRdb on the 5' RACE reads, yielding one entry per CDR3 protein. Of roughly 290,000 distinct CDR3 sequences in the sample, roughly 9.7% were seen once. This sample was also put to use in a study of yellow fever vaccine responses in identical twins.

What was sequenced was CD8+ T cells sorted from blood. Every receptor here comes from a woman aged 18-29 years in good health. Each CDR3 is given with its conserved first and last residue. D genes are given only for firm matches. Only part of the rows carry a size: once, few, many, or a class if the clone is expanded.

d_gene,j_gene,abundance,v_gene,CDR3nt,CDR3aa
-,TRBJ1-1,many,TRBV4-3,TGCGCCAGCAGCCAGACGAACACTGAAGCTTTCTTT,CASSQTNTEAFF
TRBD1,TRBJ2-5,-,TRBV3-1,TGTGCCAGCAGCTGGGACAGGGCGGAGACCCAGTACTTC,CASSWDRAETQYF
-,TRBJ1-1,few,TRBV16,TGTGCCAGCAGCCAATCTTCGGGTGGGGCTGAAGCTTTCTTT,CASSQSSGGAEAFF
-,TRBJ1-1,few,TRBV20-1,TGCAGTGCTAGAGATCGGTCAGGTGAAGGGGACACTGAAGCTTTCTTT,CSARDRSGEGDTEAFF
-,TRBJ2-5,-,TRBV7-2,TGTGCCAGCAACGCGGGGGAGACCCAGTACTTC,CASNAGETQYF
-,TRBJ2-7,few,TRBV20-1,TGCAGTGCTAGAGCCAGGTCGACGTACGAGCAGTACTTC,CSARARSTYEQYF
-,TRBJ2-7,many,TRBV5-1,TGCGCCAGCAGCTCCCGGGACTCCCACGAGCAGTACTTC,CASSSRDSHEQYF
-,TRBJ2-1,many,TRBV29-1,TGCAGCGTTGAAGTCGTGACGGTTCAGAGCTCCTACAATGAGCAGTTCTTC,CSVEVVTVQSSYNEQFF
-,TRBJ2-5,-,TRBV7-6,TGTGCCACCACCTCCGGGATCGAAGAGACCCAGTACTTC,CATTSGIEETQYF
-,TRBJ2-3,-,TRBV7-8,TGTGCCAGCAGCTTAAGAGGGAGTGCAGATACGCAGTATTTT,CASSLRGSADTQYF
TRBD2,TRBJ2-7,-,TRBV29-1,TGCAGCGTGGATCTACGGGAGACTAGCGGGAGGCCAGCCTACGAGCAGTACTTC,CSVDLRETSGRPAYEQYF
-,TRBJ2-7,once,TRBV5-5,TGTGCCAGCAGCTTGCTGGGGGTGACCTACGACCAGTACTTC,CASSLLGVTYDQYF
TRBD2,TRBJ2-1,many,TRBV6-5,TGTGCCAGCAGTTACGAGGGGGGACTAGCGGTTTACAATGAGCAGTTCTTC,CASSYEGGLAVYNEQFF
-,TRBJ1-5,many,TRBV20-1,TGCAGTGCTAGTTGGGGCCCCGGTCAGCCCCAGCATTTT,CSASWGPGQPQHF
-,TRBJ2-3,-,TRBV5-1,TGCGCCAGCAGCTGGGACACCTCTCCCATCCCGAGCCCCACAGATACGCAGTATTTT,CASSWDTSPIPSPTDTQYF
-,TRBJ2-5,-,TRBV7-9,TGTGCCAGCAGCTTCACAGAAGAAGAGACCCAGTACTTC,CASSFTEEETQYF
TRBD2,TRBJ2-7,-,TRBV11-2,TGTGCCAGCAGCATTTACGGTGGGGGGGCCTACGAGCAGTACTTC,CASSIYGGGAYEQYF
-,TRBJ2-3,-,TRBV20-1,TGCAGTGCTAGAGTGGTAGGGTTAAAACCAGATACGCAGTATTTT,CSARVVGLKPDTQYF
TRBD2,TRBJ2-1,few,TRBV4-2,TGTGCCAGCAGCCAAGCACTAGCGGGCTCCTACAATGAGCAGTTCTTC,CASSQALAGSYNEQFF
TRBD1,TRBJ2-5,many,TRBV2,TGTGCCAGCACCAACTTCGGACAGGGGTTAGGGGAGACCCAGTACTTC,CASTNFGQGLGETQYF
-,TRBJ2-7,few,TRBV3-1,TGTGCCAGCAGCCAAGAGGACGTCTCCTACGAGCAGTACTTC,CASSQEDVSYEQYF
-,TRBJ2-1,many,TRBV28,TGTGCCAGCAACCCTAGCGCAACATTCCCAAATGAGCAGTTCTTC,CASNPSATFPNEQFF
TRBD1,TRBJ2-7,many,TRBV4-3,TGCGCCAGCAGCCAACGGACAGGGGAAAACTACGAGCAGTACTTC,CASSQRTGENYEQYF
-,TRBJ2-1,-,TRBV29-1,TGCAGCGTTGAAACACAGGGAGCGCTGGTTGAGCAGTTCTTC,CSVETQGALVEQFF
TRBD2,TRBJ2-7,many,TRBV4-3,TGCGCCAGCAGCCCATCGTCTGGGACTAGCGGGAGTCAGCAGTACTTC,CASSPSSGTSGSQQYF
-,TRBJ1-6,-,TRBV2,TGTGCCAGCATGGAAAGGGGGTACAATTCACCCCTCCACTTT,CASMERGYNSPLHF
TRBD1,TRBJ2-5,-,TRBV6-1,TGTGCCAGCAGTATCGGGACAGCTCAAGAGACCCAGTACTTC,CASSIGTAQETQYF
-,TRBJ2-1,many,TRBV10-2,TGCGCCAGCAGTGAGTCGGTTTTCGGGGATGAGCAGTTCTTC,CASSESVFGDEQFF
-,TRBJ2-3,few,TRBV6-2/TRBV6-3,TGTGCCAGCAGTTCCCTGGACGATACGCAGTATTTT,CASSSLDDTQYF
TRBD2,TRBJ2-1,many,TRBV5-5,TGTGCCAGCAGCTTGGAGGGACTAGTCAATGAGCAGTTCTTC,CASSLEGLVNEQFF
TRBD2,TRBJ2-1,many,TRBV2,TGTGCCAGCAGGACTAGCGGGACGAGCTCCTACAATGAGCAGTTCTTC,CASRTSGTSSYNEQFF
TRBD2,TRBJ2-3,few,TRBV11-2,TGTGCCAGCAGCTTAGAGGCTAGCGGAGCGTTCACAGATACGCAGTATTTT,CASSLEASGAFTDTQYF
TRBD2,TRBJ2-7,many,TRBV20-1,TGCAGTGCTAGAGGCGTTGGGGGGGATGCTTCCGAGCAGTACTTC,CSARGVGGDASEQYF
-,TRBJ1-2,-,TRBV7-9,TGTGCCAGCAGCACCCCTGCATGGGGGTTAGAGGGCTACACCTTC,CASSTPAWGLEGYTF
-,TRBJ2-7,few,TRBV27,TGTGCCAGCAGTTTATCGGGACTTCACGAGCAGTACTTC,CASSLSGLHEQYF
-,TRBJ2-3,few,TRBV7-9,TGTGCCAGCAGCTTAGGGTCTTATCCGCAGTATTTT,CASSLGSYPQYF
TRBD1,TRBJ2-2,-,TRBV29-1,TGCAGCGTGGGACAGGGGAGGGCCGGGGAGCTGTTTTTT,CSVGQGRAGELFF
TRBD1,TRBJ2-4,-,TRBV9,TGTGCCAGCAGCGTAGGTGGGACAGAAAACATTCAGTACTTC,CASSVGGTENIQYF
-,TRBJ2-3,few,TRBV6-5,TGTGCCAGCAGTTACTCGAATTCGGGGGCCGGCACAGATACGCAGTATTTT,CASSYSNSGAGTDTQYF
TRBD1,TRBJ2-1,few,TRBV14,TGTGCCAGCAGCGGGGGACAGGCCAACTACAATGAGCAGTTCTTC,CASSGGQANYNEQFF
-,TRBJ1-1,-,TRBV7-9,TGTGCCAGCAGCTTAAGGGGGTCAGCAGGGAACACTGAAGCTTTCTTT,CASSLRGSAGNTEAFF
-,TRBJ2-7,many,TRBV20-1,TGCAGTGCTAGAGATGTAAAGGGGGCCTACGAGCAGTACTTC,CSARDVKGAYEQYF
-,TRBJ1-1,-,TRBV5-1,TGCGCCAGCATCCAGGGGTCAGGCTTGAACACTGAAGCTTTCTTT,CASIQGSGLNTEAFF
-,TRBJ2-7,-,TRBV20-1,TGCAGTGCTACCTGGCGAGACGAGCAGTACTTC,CSATWRDEQYF
-,TRBJ2-7,many,TRBV2,TGTGCCAGCAGTAACCCTAGCGCCCACGAGCAGTACTTC,CASSNPSAHEQYF